The TCR beta chain described here comes from a study of vaccination effects on CD4 cells after COVID-19. Study background: Median timing of post-vaccine samples was 72 days after the second dose. Points from the study as a whole: Vaccine- and infection-induced clones showed marked clonal contraction late following vaccination.

Comments on this clone: What it binds is not known.

Data came from immunoSEQ multiplex PCR; TCRdb stores just in-frame clones and leaves some out. This sample has approximately 26,000 clones; around four fifths occur once, and the top ten carry roughly 10%. Before any sequencing was done, the ViraFEST assay used viral peptide pools to expand antigen-specific CD4+ T cells. An approximately 10-day culture period preceded the isolation of CD4+ T cells. Participants each got two BNT162b2 or mRNA-1273 vaccine doses. Each vaccine recipient was nucleocapsid antibody negative and had no prior SARS-CoV-2 infection. Germline-derived CDR1 and CDR2 are MRHNA and SNTAGT. The CDR3 totals 14 residues. V dropped 4 bases and J dropped 6 bases, with 14 bases sitting between them.

The specimen comprised CD4+ T cells from PBMCs cultured with HCoV-NL63 spike peptides, sampled after COVID-19 vaccination. V is TRBV6-4 and J is TRBJ2-3; D ambiguous. This sequence originates from a human donor who received a COVID-19 vaccine. In DNA form, the CDR3 reads TGTGCCAGCAGTGCCACCCTCTCATGGGATACGCAGTATTTT. Its protein is CASSATLSWDTQYF.